The rows below give T cell receptor beta chains drawn from one sample of a study of cytomegalovirus exposure and HLA in healthy donors. The table came from immunoSEQ multiplex PCR; TCRdb's copy has only in-frame clones and leaves some out. There are 250,000 to 300,000 clones in the sample; 84% occur only once, and roughly 2% lies in the top ten. The sequenced sample consisted of PBMCs. The source is a woman aged 40 to 50 in good health and CMV-seropositive. CDR3s include the opening cysteine and the closing phenylalanine or tryptophan. D genes are given only for firm matches. Some rows have no size entry. The others give once, few or many, or a class for an expanded clone.

>TRBJ2-4|-|TRBV4-2|-
CASSQDIRLQNSQYF
TGTGCCAGCAGCCAAGATATCAGGCTTCAAAACAGTCAGTACTTC
>TRBJ2-5|TRBD2|TRBV2|-
CASSGTSGRGETQYF
TGTGCCAGCAGTGGGACTAGCGGGAGGGGGGAGACCCAGTACTTC
>TRBJ2-1|-|TRBV28|-
CASSLGLTYNEQFF
TGTGCCAGCAGTTTAGGCCTGACCTACAATGAGCAGTTCTTC
>TRBJ1-1|-|TRBV9|-
CASSVAPSTEAFF
TGTGCCAGCAGCGTAGCTCCCTCTACTGAAGCTTTCTTT
>TRBJ2-1|-|TRBV6-6|-
CASRLDTLSYNEQFF
TGTGCCAGCAGATTGGACACCCTCTCCTACAATGAGCAGTTCTTC
>TRBJ1-1|-|TRBV28|few
CASSRGGTNTEAFF
TGTGCCAGCAGTCGGGGAGGGACGAACACTGAAGCTTTCTTT
>TRBJ2-1|TRBD2|TRBV7-2|few
CASSPEIAGVNEQFF
TGTGCCAGCAGCCCGGAAATAGCGGGAGTCAATGAGCAGTTCTTC
>TRBJ2-1|TRBD2|TRBV11-2|-
CASSARLAGDNEQFF
TGTGCCAGCAGCGCCAGACTAGCGGGAGACAATGAGCAGTTCTTC
>TRBJ2-4|-|TRBV6-5|-
CASSTRLRGKNIQYF
TGTGCCAGCAGCACTCGACTGCGTGGCAAAAACATTCAGTACTTC
>TRBJ1-5|TRBD1|TRBV19|-
CASSRTGTGFNQPQHF
TGTGCCAGTAGTAGAACCGGGACAGGGTTCAATCAGCCCCAGCATTTT
>TRBJ2-1|-|TRBV18|-
CASSLADSSYNEQFF
TGTGCCAGCTCACTGGCGGATAGCTCCTACAATGAGCAGTTCTTC
>TRBJ2-7|-|TRBV7-2|-
CASSVTYEQYF
TGTGCCAGCAGCGTAACCTACGAGCAGTACTTC
>TRBJ2-1|TRBD1|TRBV2|-
CASSEMGRGKYNEQFF
TGTGCCAGCAGTGAAATGGGCAGGGGGAAGTACAATGAGCAGTTCTTC
>TRBJ2-7|-|TRBV4-2|-
CASSQDITDYEQYF
TGTGCCAGCAGCCAAGATATTACAGACTACGAGCAGTACTTC
>TRBJ2-3|-|TRBV2|-
CASTRDKVTDTQYF
TGTGCCAGCACCCGGGACAAGGTGACAGATACGCAGTATTTT
>TRBJ1-3|-|TRBV5-3|-
CARSLAMRQVQAGNTIYF
TGTGCCAGAAGCTTGGCGATGAGACAGGTACAAGCCGGAAACACCATATATTTT
>TRBJ2-5|-|TRBV7-3|-
CASSLRPGTLQETQYF
TGTGCCAGCAGCTTAAGGCCAGGGACTCTCCAAGAGACCCAGTACTTC
>TRBJ1-1|TRBD1|TRBV7-9|-
CASSPGTGLNTEAFF
TGTGCCAGCAGCCCCGGGACAGGTTTGAACACTGAAGCTTTCTTT
>TRBJ2-1|TRBD1|TRBV19|-
CASSNRRGRGSYNEQFF
TGTGCCAGTAGTAACCGCAGGGGGCGCGGGTCCTACAATGAGCAGTTCTTC
>TRBJ2-1|TRBD1|TRBV2|-
CASSADRGYRNEQFF
TGTGCCAGCAGTGCGGACAGGGGGTACCGGAATGAGCAGTTCTTC
>TRBJ2-2|TRBD2|TRBV10-3|-
CAISDPTSPTGELFF
TGTGCCATCAGTGACCCGACTAGCCCAACCGGGGAGCTGTTTTTT
>TRBJ2-7|TRBD1|TRBV9|-
CASSERDRVNEQYF
TGTGCCAGCAGCGAGCGGGACAGGGTAAACGAGCAGTACTTC
>TRBJ2-5|TRBD1|TRBV6-1|-
CASPDRGETQYF
TGTGCCAGCCCGGACAGGGGGGAGACCCAGTACTTC
>TRBJ2-6|-|TRBV4-3|-
CASSLAPSGANGLTF
TGCGCCAGCAGCCTCGCCCCCTCTGGGGCCAACGGCCTGACTTTC
>TRBJ2-3|TRBD2|TRBV30|-
CAWTLAGFTDTQYF
TGTGCCTGGACCCTAGCGGGGTTCACAGATACGCAGTATTTT
>TRBJ1-4|-|TRBV30|once
CAWSLGEKLFF
TGTGCCTGGAGTCTCGGGGAAAAACTGTTTTTT
>TRBJ1-2|TRBD1|TRBV5-4|-
CASSLGVTYRGPGYTF
TGTGCCAGCAGCTTGGGTGTAACTTACAGGGGCCCGGGCTACACCTTC
>TRBJ1-1|TRBD1|TRBV5-6|once
CASSRGWTGNTEAFF
TGTGCCAGCAGCCGTGGATGGACAGGGAACACTGAAGCTTTCTTT
>TRBJ2-7|-|TRBV20-1|-
CSARSFYEQYF
TGCAGTGCTAGAAGCTTCTACGAGCAGTACTTC
>TRBJ2-1|TRBD2|TRBV6-4|-
CASSLAGVPNEQFF
TGTGCCAGCAGCCTAGCGGGAGTCCCAAATGAGCAGTTCTTC
>TRBJ2-7|-|TRBV28|-
CASSPNPGLYEQYF
TGTGCCAGCAGCCCAAACCCCGGACTCTACGAGCAGTACTTC
>TRBJ2-1|TRBD2|TRBV6-5|-
CASRTGTSGRDEQFF
TGTGCCAGCAGGACCGGGACTAGCGGGAGGGATGAGCAGTTCTTC
>TRBJ1-1|-|TRBV27|-
CATGPRGAFF
TGTGCCACCGGACCCCGAGGGGCTTTCTTT
>TRBJ1-2|TRBD1|TRBV9|-
CASSARGLDYGYTF
TGTGCCAGCAGCGCCAGGGGGCTGGACTATGGCTACACCTTC
>TRBJ1-5|-|TRBV7-9|-
CASSLEGGINNQPQHF
TGTGCCAGCAGCTTAGAGGGAGGGATAAACAATCAGCCCCAGCATTTT
>TRBJ2-5|-|TRBV25-1|-
CASRTGLAKTQYF
TGTGCCAGCAGAACAGGGTTGGCGAAGACCCAGTACTTC
>TRBJ2-3|-|TRBV4-3|-
CASSQDLGLVLGTDTQYF
TGCGCCAGCAGCCAAGATCTGGGGCTAGTGTTAGGCACAGATACGCAGTATTTT
>TRBJ2-7|TRBD2|TRBV7-6|-
CASSPGLAAYEQYF
TGTGCCAGCAGCCCGGGACTAGCGGCGTACGAGCAGTACTTC
>TRBJ2-3|-|TRBV7-2|-
CASSSSLAQYF
TGTGCCAGCAGCTCCAGTCTTGCGCAGTATTTT
>TRBJ2-1|-|TRBV4-3|-
CASGQDRSAGEQFF
TGCGCCAGCGGCCAAGATCGCTCTGCCGGGGAGCAGTTCTTC
>TRBJ2-5|TRBD2|TRBV30|-
CAFIAGTQETQYF
TGTGCCTTCATAGCGGGAACTCAAGAGACCCAGTACTTC
>TRBJ2-7|-|TRBV19|-
CASSIQDSSYEQYF
TGTGCCAGTAGTATTCAGGACTCCTCCTACGAGCAGTACTTC
>TRBJ1-4|-|TRBV27|-
CASRSSGGGEEKLFF
TGTGCCAGCAGGTCATCGGGGGGAGGTGAGGAAAAACTGTTTTTT
>TRBJ2-3|-|TRBV6-6|-
CASSYLNGETTQYF
TGTGCCAGCAGTTACTTAAACGGAGAAACTACGCAGTATTTT
>TRBJ1-3|-|TRBV7-8|once
CASSLPGQFSGNTIYF
TGTGCCAGCAGCTTACCCGGACAGTTCTCTGGAAACACCATATATTTT
>TRBJ2-2|-|TRBV19|-
CASTRPDRNTGELFF
TGTGCCAGTACCCGGCCGGACAGGAACACCGGGGAGCTGTTTTTT
>TRBJ2-1|TRBD1|TRBV2|-
CASSGYRDSSYNEQFF
TGTGCCAGCAGTGGATACCGGGACAGCTCCTACAATGAGCAGTTCTTC
>TRBJ2-7|TRBD2|TRBV29-1|-
CSVESLLREGNYEQYF
TGCAGCGTTGAATCCCTTTTGCGGGAGGGAAACTACGAGCAGTACTTC
>TRBJ2-5|-|TRBV18|-
CASSPDHTGYQETQYF
TGTGCCAGCTCACCAGACCATACAGGGTACCAAGAGACCCAGTACTTC
>TRBJ1-3|-|TRBV30|-
CAWRNRGSGNTIYF
TGTGCCTGGAGGAACCGGGGCTCTGGAAACACCATATATTTT
>TRBJ2-1|TRBD1|TRBV7-9|-
CASSLDRGGLFF
TGTGCCAGCAGCTTAGACCGAGGGGGCCTGTTCTTC
>TRBJ1-2|-|TRBV4-3|-
CASSQDLGTHGYTF
TGCGCCAGCAGCCAAGATCTGGGCACCCATGGCTACACCTTC
>TRBJ2-5|TRBD2|TRBV5-6|once
CASSFRLAGAMETQYF
TGTGCCAGCAGCTTCCGACTAGCGGGAGCTATGGAGACCCAGTACTTC